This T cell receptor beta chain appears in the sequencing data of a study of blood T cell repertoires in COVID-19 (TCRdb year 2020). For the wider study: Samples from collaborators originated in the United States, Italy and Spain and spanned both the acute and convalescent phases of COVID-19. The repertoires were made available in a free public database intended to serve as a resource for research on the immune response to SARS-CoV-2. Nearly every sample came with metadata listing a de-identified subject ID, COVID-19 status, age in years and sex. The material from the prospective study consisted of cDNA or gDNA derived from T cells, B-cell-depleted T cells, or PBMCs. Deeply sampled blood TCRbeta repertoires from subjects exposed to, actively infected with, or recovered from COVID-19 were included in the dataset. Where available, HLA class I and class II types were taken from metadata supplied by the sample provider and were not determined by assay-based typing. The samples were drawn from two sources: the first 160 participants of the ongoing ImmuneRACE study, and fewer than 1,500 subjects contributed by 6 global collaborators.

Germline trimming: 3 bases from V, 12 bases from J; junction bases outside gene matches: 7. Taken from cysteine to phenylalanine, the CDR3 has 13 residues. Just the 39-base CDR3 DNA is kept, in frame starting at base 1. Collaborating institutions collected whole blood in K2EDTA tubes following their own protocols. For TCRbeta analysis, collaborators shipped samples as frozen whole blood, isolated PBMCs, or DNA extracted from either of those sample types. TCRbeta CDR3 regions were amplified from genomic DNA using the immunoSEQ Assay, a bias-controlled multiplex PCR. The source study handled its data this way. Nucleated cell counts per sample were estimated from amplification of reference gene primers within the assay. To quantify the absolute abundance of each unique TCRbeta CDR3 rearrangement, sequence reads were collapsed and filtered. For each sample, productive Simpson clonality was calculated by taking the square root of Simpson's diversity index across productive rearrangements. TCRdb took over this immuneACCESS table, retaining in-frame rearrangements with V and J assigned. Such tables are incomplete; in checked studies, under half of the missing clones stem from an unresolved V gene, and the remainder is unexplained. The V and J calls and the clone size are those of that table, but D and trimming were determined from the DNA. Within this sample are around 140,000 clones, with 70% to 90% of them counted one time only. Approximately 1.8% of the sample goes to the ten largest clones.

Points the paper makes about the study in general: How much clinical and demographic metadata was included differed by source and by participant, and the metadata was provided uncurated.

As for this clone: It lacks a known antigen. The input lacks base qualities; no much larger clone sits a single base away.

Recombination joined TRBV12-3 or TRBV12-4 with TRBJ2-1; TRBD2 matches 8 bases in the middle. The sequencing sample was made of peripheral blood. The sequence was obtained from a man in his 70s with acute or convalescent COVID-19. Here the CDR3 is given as CASSFRTSTGQFF. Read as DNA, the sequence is TGTGCCAGCAGTTTTAGGACTAGCACAGGGCAGTTCTTC.